These T cell receptor beta chains were read from a single sample in a study of glioma-infiltrating T cells after dendritic cell vaccination. TCRdb's copy holds only in-frame clones and misses some; the assay was immunoSEQ multiplex PCR. The table includes some 10,000 clones, approximately 77% detected once. Sequenced here: blood, sampled after dendritic cell vaccination. The receptor source for this set is a human donor with glioblastoma. The conserved cysteine and the conserved F or W are not part of the CDR3 here.

>TRBJ1-3|TRBV7-2
ASSDVRLFAGNTIY
>TRBJ1-5|TRBV11-2
ASSQTGAPDQPQH
>TRBJ2-7|TRBV27
ASSFGTGTYEQY
>TRBJ2-1|TRBV5-8
ASSFSSVPYNEQF
>TRBJ2-2|TRBV18
ASSPDRSTGELF
>TRBJ2-7|TRBV5-1
ASSFEGTGSYEQY
>TRBJ1-1|TRBV4-3
ASSQDLSGTGKIEAF
>TRBJ2-1|TRBV11-1
ASSSSGLSYNEQF
>TRBJ2-2|TRBV7-2
ASSLVTGSGELF
>TRBJ2-1|TRBV9
ASSVGQGSNEQF
>TRBJ2-3|TRBV18
ASSPGDTQY
>TRBJ1-1|TRBV7-9
ASSSRGGDPEAF
>TRBJ1-1|TRBV2
ASRRTGDTEAF
>TRBJ2-7|TRBV7-2
ASSSTAREQY